The present TCR beta chain was sequenced within a study of blood T cells in healthy people across ages. Findings of the study overall: Versus aged donors, long-lived donors had higher diversity and more naive CD4+ cells.

The CDR3 has 13 residues. The V gene end was trimmed by 5 bases and the J gene end by 8 bases; junction bases not matched to a gene: 5. The germline gives CDR1 SGHTA, CDR2 FQGTGA. Primers used in a second PCR of about 6 to 12 cycles were a sample-barcoded 5' primer and a J-beta primer mix. TCRdb re-called the 5' RACE reads with MiXCR, one entry per CDR3 protein. The top ten clones hold roughly 24% of a sample with roughly 1.9 million distinct CDR3 sequences, about 39% of them seen once. This clonotype was seen a few times. Its antigen is not identified. The receptor's source is a human donor in good health. The chain couples TRBV7-3 to TRBJ1-4, with 7 bases that match TRBD1. Sequencing input: blood. The CDR3 DNA follows: TGTGCCAGCAGCAGGGGGCGCGGAGAAAAACTGTTTTTT. This gives the protein CASSRGRGEKLFF.